This TCR beta chain was sequenced for a study of blood T cell repertoires in COVID-19. Study at large: There were acute and convalescent COVID-19 samples, and they came from the United States, Italy and Spain. PBMCs, B-cell-depleted T cells, or T cells provided the cDNA or gDNA that made up the material.

Original handling: For nucleated cells, counts were estimated from reference gene primer amplification. Sequencing was performed with immunoSEQ multiplex PCR; in TCRdb, only in-frame clones are kept and a portion is missing. The D gene and trimming were derived from the DNA, and the V and J assignments and clone size from that table. Here the sample spans over 30,000 clones, 90% being singletons. Germline V lookup: CDR1 SEHNR, CDR2 FQNEAQ (reference sequence). With 3 bases removed from V and 8 bases from J, the gap between germline ends came to 10 bases. This CDR3 is built from 12 residues. The receptor's source is a man aged 70 or older with active or convalescent COVID-19. Specimen: peripheral blood. J is TRBJ1-1 and V is TRBV7-9; D remains ambiguous. The DNA for the CDR3 is TGTGCCAGCAGCTTGAGGGCGGCGGAAGCTTTCTTT. Its translation: CASSLRAAEAFF.